Below, one TCR beta chain is given with its context. Tumor or blood genomic DNA was sequenced, with inputs of roughly 600 ng to 6,004 ng. V lost 3 bases and J lost 10, with 15 bases in between. Germline V gives CDR1 GTSNPN, CDR2 SVGIG (reference sequence). CDR3 length equals 12 residues. Assay used: immunoSEQ multiplex PCR; TCRdb lists only in-frame clones, some missing. Among over 30,000 clones listed, just under 80% were seen once. The sample comes from a study of T cells in tumors after PD-1 blockade. In the study overall: Either cemiplimab 350 mg every 2 weeks or pembrolizumab 200 mg every 3 weeks was given. Peripheral blood samples averaged approximately 33,000 unique clonotypes and about 120,000 templates.

The sequence came from a human donor with basal cell carcinoma. This material consisted of PBMCs, taken before anti-PD-1 treatment. The V call is TRBV30, the J call TRBJ1-1, with a weak D call TRBD1 (5 bases). CDR3 residues: CAWSGGRGTAFF. DNA for the CDR3: TGTGCCTGGAGCGGGGGGAGGGGAACAGCTTTCTTT.